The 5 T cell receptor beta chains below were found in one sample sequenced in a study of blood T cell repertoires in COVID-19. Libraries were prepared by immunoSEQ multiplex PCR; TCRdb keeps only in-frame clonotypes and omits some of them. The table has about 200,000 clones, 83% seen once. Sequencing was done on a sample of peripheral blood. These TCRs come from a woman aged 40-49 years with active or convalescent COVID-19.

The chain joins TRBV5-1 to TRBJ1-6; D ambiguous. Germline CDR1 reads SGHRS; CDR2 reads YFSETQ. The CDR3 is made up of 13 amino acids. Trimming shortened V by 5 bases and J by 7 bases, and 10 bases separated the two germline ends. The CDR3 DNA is TGCGCCAGCAGAGAGACGGGGAATTCACCCCTCCACTTT. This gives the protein CASRETGNSPLHF.

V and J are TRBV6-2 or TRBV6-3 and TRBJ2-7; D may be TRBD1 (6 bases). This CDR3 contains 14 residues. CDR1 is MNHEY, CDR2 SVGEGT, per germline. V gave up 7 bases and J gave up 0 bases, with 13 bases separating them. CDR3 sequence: CASNPTGLSYEQYF. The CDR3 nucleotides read TGTGCCAGCAACCCGACAGGCCTCTCCTACGAGCAGTACTTC.

In nucleotides, the CDR3 is TGTGCCAGCAGCTTAAGCCCAATGGGAGGCAAAAACATTCAGTACTTC. The encoded protein is CASSLSPMGGKNIQYF. This chain joins TRBV7-8 and TRBJ2-4, with D perhaps matching TRBD2 (6 bases). The germline V gene encodes CDR1 SGHVS and CDR2 FQNEAQ. The CDR3 is 16 residues long. The V gene lost 2 bases and the J gene lost 3 bases, with 14 bases spanning the gap.

CDR3 residues: CASSPTRGRTEAFF. The CDR3 DNA follows: TGTGCCAGCAGCCCCACAAGGGGTAGGACTGAAGCTTTCTTT. V usage is TRBV3-1 (or the pseudogene TRBV3-2) and J usage is TRBJ1-1, with D possibly matching TRBD1 (5 bases). Trimming left V 4 bases short and J 5 bases short, with 14 bases between. The germline V gene has CDR1 LGHDT and CDR2 YNNKEL (reference sequence). This CDR3 has 14 amino acids.

The CDR3 loop reads CASSLSIRLAGYNEQFF. CDR3 sequence (DNA): TGTGCCAGCAGCTTAAGTATTCGACTAGCGGGCTACAATGAGCAGTTCTTC. The chain links TRBV7-9 to TRBJ2-1, with 10 bases fitting TRBD2. V dropped 2 bases and J dropped 3; count of bases not matched to a gene: 7. Germline CDR1 reads SEHNR; CDR2 reads FQNEAQ (reference sequence). This CDR3 is 17 amino acids long.